Listed below are T cell receptor beta chains from one sample, sequenced in a study of naive and memory T cell subsets. Via MiXCR, TCRdb re-called the UMI-ligation and nested PCR reads, giving one row per CDR3 protein. In the table there are 20,000 to 25,000 distinct CDR3 sequences, approximately 6.5% of which are singletons. The specimen comprised skin, sampled from a tuberculin skin test site. These receptors came from an adult in good health. Each CDR3 is given with its conserved first and last residue.

V gene: TRBV24-1; J gene: TRBJ2-3; CDR3 protein: CATSEARGDGTDTQYF
V gene: TRBV20-1; J gene: TRBJ2-1; CDR3 protein: CSARDEGPRLAVEQFF
V gene: TRBV9; J gene: TRBJ2-7; CDR3 protein: CASSVDSGRGPYEQYF
V gene: TRBV7-6; J gene: TRBJ2-1; CDR3 protein: CASSAGSSGSSYNEQFF
V gene: TRBV9; J gene: TRBJ2-3; CDR3 protein: CASSVDTDTQYF
V gene: TRBV12-3/TRBV12-4; J gene: TRBJ1-5; CDR3 protein: CASTRRRRNQPQHF
V gene: TRBV20-1; J gene: TRBJ1-4; CDR3 protein: CSASRQNNENLFF
V gene: TRBV20-1; J gene: TRBJ2-7; CDR3 protein: CSAREELSYEQYF
V gene: TRBV10-3; J gene: TRBJ1-5; CDR3 protein: CAISESTGAYSNQPQHF
V gene: TRBV6-6; J gene: TRBJ2-3; CDR3 protein: CASSYPGTSGGGPDTQYF
V gene: TRBV5-4; J gene: TRBJ2-7; CDR3 protein: CAAGRGGSYEQYF
V gene: TRBV7-3; J gene: TRBJ2-6; CDR3 protein: CASAYRGSGANVLTF
V gene: TRBV7-2; J gene: TRBJ2-5; CDR3 protein: CASSLGGLAGGSQETQYF
V gene: TRBV6-5; J gene: TRBJ2-7; CDR3 protein: CASSEQGYEQYF
V gene: TRBV10-3; J gene: TRBJ2-1; CDR3 protein: CAISELGINEQFF
V gene: TRBV4-3; J gene: TRBJ1-2; CDR3 protein: CASSHQTGQTLYGYTF
V gene: TRBV19; J gene: TRBJ2-1; CDR3 protein: CASRVLAGGSSYNEQFF
V gene: TRBV19; J gene: TRBJ2-1; CDR3 protein: CASGIPGLTGHEQFF
V gene: TRBV7-2; J gene: TRBJ2-2; CDR3 protein: CASSLARDGELFF
V gene: TRBV5-8; J gene: TRBJ1-1; CDR3 protein: CASSLQGMNTEAFF
V gene: TRBV6-6; J gene: TRBJ1-1; CDR3 protein: CASSVTGVTEAFF
V gene: TRBV4-3; J gene: TRBJ2-6; CDR3 protein: CASSQDRGGGSGANVLTF
V gene: TRBV27; J gene: TRBJ2-7; CDR3 protein: CASSWDRSYEQYF
V gene: TRBV28; J gene: TRBJ2-5; CDR3 protein: CASTVTGTGGEETQYF
V gene: TRBV9; J gene: TRBJ2-2; CDR3 protein: CASTMGGSGRAGELFF
V gene: TRBV2; J gene: TRBJ2-5; CDR3 protein: CASSVDRGRETQYF
V gene: TRBV29-1; J gene: TRBJ2-7; CDR3 protein: CSVAVGQGAYEQYF
V gene: TRBV4-3; J gene: TRBJ2-7; CDR3 protein: CASSPDPRGVAYEQYF
V gene: TRBV6-2/TRBV6-3; J gene: TRBJ2-7; CDR3 protein: CAVQGGDVDEQYF
V gene: TRBV28; J gene: TRBJ1-2; CDR3 protein: CASSLSGQTNYGYTF
V gene: TRBV5-1; J gene: TRBJ2-2; CDR3 protein: CASSSGLANTGELFF
V gene: TRBV20-1; J gene: TRBJ2-5; CDR3 protein: CSAPRTSETQYF
V gene: TRBV10-3; J gene: TRBJ2-3; CDR3 protein: CAISETASTDTQYF
V gene: TRBV3-1; J gene: TRBJ2-7; CDR3 protein: CASSQVRTRFEQYF
V gene: TRBV3-1; J gene: TRBJ1-2; CDR3 protein: CASSPRTGDGYTF
V gene: TRBV5-1; J gene: TRBJ2-1; CDR3 protein: CASSHEGRSSYNEQFF
V gene: TRBV19; J gene: TRBJ2-3; CDR3 protein: CASSPPGGYDTQYF
V gene: TRBV18; J gene: TRBJ2-7; CDR3 protein: CASSPDRYGEQYF
V gene: TRBV2; J gene: TRBJ2-4; CDR3 protein: CASTRGQTTSKGYF